One T cell receptor beta chain is described in this entry. The sample belongs to a study of CDR3 diversity in severe acne. TCRdb reprocessed the PCR reads with MiXCR, giving one entry per CDR3 protein. The sample lists roughly 100,000 distinct CDR3 sequences; approximately 47% were seen once. V was clipped by 4 bases and J by 11 bases, with 21 bases between them. Germline V gives CDR1 SNHLY, CDR2 FYNNEI. This CDR3 has 15 residues. This chain links TRBV2 with TRBJ1-5; unclear D gene. The receptor was derived from a male donor with acne. Sequences were obtained from blood. In DNA, the CDR3 is TGTGCCAGCAGTGGGACTAGCGGGAGAAAAGAGACCCAGCATTTT. It specifies CASSGTSGRKETQHF. The full variable domain, rest sourced from reference TRBV2 and TRBJ1-5, is EPEVTQTPSHQVTQMGQEVILRCVPISNHLYFYWYRQILGQKVEFLVSFYNNEISEKSEIFDDQFSVERPDGSNFTLKIRSTKLEDSAMYFCASSGTSGRKETQHFGDGTRLSIL.